One T cell receptor (beta chain) is described in this entry. The specificity of this receptor is unknown. The record has no base qualities; no much larger clone is one base away. The sample comes from a study of Ad26.COV2.S vaccination and SARS-CoV-2 variants listed by TCRdb under 2021. Background on the whole study: Donors in the vaccine arm were drawn from COV1001, a phase I-IIa trial of Ad26.COV2.S in healthy adults that was multicentre, randomized, double-blind and placebo-controlled. Ad26.COV2.S was administered intramuscularly at a dose of 5x10^10 or 1x10^11 viral particles, either as one shot or as two shots given 56 days apart. The TCR-sequenced set comprised approximately 32 samples: around 20 Ad26.COV2.S vaccine recipients, 5 placebo recipients and 8 SARS-CoV-2 convalescent individuals. TCRbeta repertoire sequencing was used to assess the specificity and breadth of SARS-CoV-2-reactive T cell receptors after Ad26.COV2.S vaccination. Participants in the trial were split at random into five groups of five each, receiving low-dose or high-dose Ad26.COV2.S once or twice, or else placebo on both occasions. Investigators did not know the trial group allocation while performing experiments and assessing outcomes. The study at large found these results: After vaccination, substantial breadth of spike-specific CD8+ and CD4+ T cell responses was reported. Compared with placebo recipients, Ad26.COV2.S recipients showed higher spike-specific TCR breadth (P = 0.0014). The authors noted that total T cell responses may have been underestimated by the TCR breadth and depth analyses. Vaccine and placebo recipients had similar non-spike TCR breadth, a finding consistent with the vaccine containing only spike. The study was not powered for comparison of responses between vaccine doses or regimens.

TCRbeta CDR3 regions were sequenced with the immunoSEQ Assay. After extraction, genomic DNA underwent amplification by bias-controlled multiplex PCR, followed by high-throughput sequencing. In the authors' own workflow: To quantify the absolute abundance of each unique TCRbeta CDR3 region, sequences were collapsed and filtered. Usable DNA was measured by amplifying reference genes present in all nucleated cells, and TCRbeta template counts were normalized to that usable DNA to estimate T cell fraction. Repertoire TCRs were annotated as SARS-CoV-2-specific by exact matching of V gene, CDR3 amino acid sequence and J gene to a known reactive TCR set. The reference SARS-CoV-2 TCR set came from MIRA and was filtered for enrichment in COVID-19-positive ImmuneCODE repertoires, removing public or cross-reactive TCRs. Drawing on the MIRA antigens, annotated TCRs were analysed further at the level of specific ORF or position within ORF. Depth was the summed frequency of annotated unique rearrangements, while breadth was defined as annotated unique rearrangements over total unique productive rearrangements. Group comparisons of TCR breadth used two-sided Wilcoxon rank-sum tests. Imported from immuneACCESS, the table was reduced by TCRdb to in-frame sequences with V and J called. These copies leave out some clones; in studies compared against another copy, an unresolved V gene accounts for under half, and the cause of the remainder is not known. The V and J calls and clone size were taken over from that table, and D and trimming were inferred from the DNA. The sample records fewer than 400,000 clones, around four fifths of which are singletons. The ten largest clonotypes hold around 2.2% of the sample.

The treatment or condition tag for this specimen amounts to: roughly 20 received Ad26.COV2.S at low or high dose, single or two shots; 5 received placebo; per-sample allocation not given. For vaccine and placebo recipients, the sequenced repertoires came from samples collected on day 63 after the first injection. Between 29 July and 7 August 2020, Cohort 1b enrolled fewer than 30 adults aged 18-55 years at one site in Boston, USA. Ad26.COV2.S was a replication-incompetent adenovirus type 26 vector that expressed a prefusion-stabilized SARS-CoV-2 spike protein derived from the original Wuhan strain. The CDR3 numbers 14 residues from cysteine through phenylalanine. Just CDR3 DNA is preserved here, 42 bases in frame from base 1. Trimmed from V: 8 bases; trimmed from J: 3 bases; junction bases lacking a gene match: 8. Taken from the germline V gene, the CDR1 and CDR2 loops are MDHEN and SYDVKM.

The TCR originated in a person aged 18 to 59 who received the Ad26.COV2.S COVID-19 vaccine or a placebo. The source was peripheral blood, collected in a trial of Ad26.COV2.S vaccine versus placebo. This chain joins TRBV28 to TRBJ1-2; TRBD1 fits 8 bases in the junction. CDR3 region: CASASSGGYYGYTF. The DNA sequence is as follows: TGTGCCAGCGCCTCCTCAGGGGGCTACTATGGCTACACCTTC.